The 30 T cell receptor beta chains below were found in one sample sequenced in a study of early stage breast cancer tumors. This table comes from immunoSEQ multiplex PCR, and its TCRdb copy is limited to in-frame clones, with some not included. The sample carries more than 65,000 clones, approximately 84% recorded once. Sequenced sample: blood. The receptor source for this set is a person in their 40s with breast cancer.

The chain is built from TRBV10-2 and TRBJ1-1, with D perhaps TRBD1 (5 bases). The CDR3 has 16 residues. Germline V gives CDR1 WSHSY, CDR2 SAAADI. The V and J ends lost 2 bases and 3 bases respectively, with 16 bases between them. The CDR3 loop is CASSEVDLEGHTEAFF. The CDR3 coding sequence is TGCGCCAGCAGTGAGGTGGACTTGGAGGGGCACACTGAAGCTTTCTTT.

The chain employs TRBV9 and TRBJ1-5; TRBD1 might be the D (5 bases). The CDR3 totals 14 residues. The ends were cut back, 0 bases at V and 4 bases at J, with 8 bases in the middle. Per germline, CDR1 SGDLS and CDR2 YYNGEE. CDR3 in DNA: TGTGCCAGCAGCGTAGACGGGGGGAATCAGCCCCAGCATTTT. This sequence encodes CASSVDGGNQPQHF. Complete variable domain (other parts from reference TRBV9 and TRBJ1-5): DSGVTQTPKHLITATGQRVTLRCSPRSGDLSVYWYQQSLDQGLQFLIQYYNGEERAKGNILERFSAQQFPDLHSELNLSSLELGDSALYFCASSVDGGNQPQHFGDGTRLSIL.

The chain carries TRBV29-1 and TRBJ2-1; D is undetermined. Trimming took off 7 bases at V and 6 bases at J, with 13 bases between the two ends. Germline V CDR1 and CDR2: SQVTM, ANQGSEA. CDR3 length equals 12 residues. The DNA of the CDR3 is TGCAGCGGGCTGGGCAGATCCAATGAGCAGTTCTTC. Translation gives CSGLGRSNEQFF.

The chain joins TRBV29-1 to TRBJ2-3, with TRBD1 matching 9 bases. With V trimmed by 6 bases and J by 6 bases, 13 bases remained unmatched. The germline V gene has CDR1 SQVTM and CDR2 ANQGSEA. This CDR3 is built from 15 residues. The CDR3 DNA sequence: TGCAGCGTGGGCAGACGGGACAGGGTCATGGATACGCAGTATTTT. Translated, it gives CSVGRRDRVMDTQYF.

The rearrangement links TRBV2 to TRBJ1-2; 8 bases are a match to TRBD1. The germline V gene has CDR1 SNHLY and CDR2 FYNNEI. The CDR3 spans 13 residues. V was pared by 4 bases and J by 6 bases, with 4 bases of the junction left unmatched. The CDR3 nucleotides read TGTGCCAGCAGTGGACAGGGGATCCATGGCTACACCTTC. This translates into CASSGQGIHGYTF. Full variable domain (missing parts from reference TRBV2 and TRBJ1-2): EPEVTQTPSHQVTQMGQEVILRCVPISNHLYFYWYRQILGQKVEFLVSFYNNEISEKSEIFDDQFSVERPDGSNFTLKIRSTKLEDSAMYFCASSGQGIHGYTFGSGTRLTVV.

The rearrangement links TRBV27 to TRBJ1-2; D unclear. V was pared by 4 bases and J by 4 bases, with 7 bases between. Germline V gene sequence: CDR1 MNHEY, CDR2 SMNVEV (reference sequence). This CDR3 contains 12 residues. CDR3 residues: CASSSGVYGYTF. CDR3 in DNA: TGTGCCAGCAGTTCCGGGGTCTATGGCTACACCTTC.

V and J are TRBV6-1 and TRBJ2-7; no clear D gene. Trimming shortened V by 1 base and J by 4 bases, and 5 bases separated the two germline ends. The germline CDR1 and CDR2 sequences are MNHNS and SASEGT. The CDR3 runs 12 residues. CDR3 DNA sequence: TGTGCCAGCAGTGAAGGAATGTACGAGCAGTACTTC. This translates into CASSEGMYEQYF.

The rearrangement links TRBV5-6 to TRBJ2-7, with D unresolved. The CDR3 totals 15 residues. V was shortened by 0 bases and J by 2 bases, with 12 bases between the two germline ends. Germline V gene lookup returns CDR1 SGHDT and CDR2 YYEEEE. This CDR3 is CASSLVQALTYEQYF. In nucleotides, the CDR3 is TGTGCCAGCAGCTTGGTCCAGGCCCTCACCTACGAGCAGTACTTC.

The V gene is TRBV6-1, the J gene TRBJ1-2; 7 positions agree with TRBD1. Germline loops: CDR1 MNHNS, CDR2 SASEGT. The junction had 6 bases not matched to a gene; V was cut back by 4 bases and J by 1 base. The CDR3 loop spans 15 amino acids. CDR3 amino acids: CASSGGRDSNYGYTF. CDR3 DNA sequence: TGTGCCAGCAGTGGAGGAAGGGACAGTAACTATGGCTACACCTTC.

V gene TRBV10-3 combines with J gene TRBJ1-2; D is unresolved. CDR3 length equals 11 residues. With 1 base removed from V and 8 bases from J, the gap between germline ends came to 5 bases. The germline V gene encodes CDR1 ENHRY and CDR2 SYGVKD. As DNA, the CDR3 is TGTGCCATCAGTGAGTTTGAAGGCTACACCTTC. The encoded protein is CAISEFEGYTF.

As for this clone: One end of the junction varies from germline; a read error may be responsible. The chain carries TRBV28 and TRBJ1-1; tentatively, D is TRBD1 (5 bases). The CDR3 contains 11 residues. Germline CDR1 MDHEN, CDR2 SYDVKM. CDR3 DNA: TGTGCCAGCAGTTTGTGGGACTTCCCCTTTTTT. Its translation: CASSLWDFPFF.

The rearrangement uses TRBV7-9 and TRBJ2-1, with TRBD2 identical over 7 bases. The germline V gene encodes CDR1 SEHNR and CDR2 FQNEAQ (reference sequence). V was pared by 5 bases and J by 2 bases, with 9 bases of the junction left unmatched. The CDR3 is made up of 16 amino acids. The CDR3 sequence: CASSQLGLAAYNEQFF. The CDR3 nucleotides read TGTGCCAGCAGCCAACTGGGGCTAGCGGCCTACAATGAGCAGTTCTTC.

The chain has TRBV5-8 and TRBJ2-6; 11 bases line up with TRBD1. Per germline, CDR1 SGHTS and CDR2 YDEGEE. The trim removed 5 bases at V and 4 bases at J, leaving 5 bases unmatched. The CDR3 is 16 residues long. The CDR3 DNA reads as TGTGCCAGCAGAGGACAGGGGGCGGCGGGGGCCAACGTCCTGACTTTC. Its protein product is CASRGQGAAGANVLTF.

The V gene is TRBV2, the J gene TRBJ1-1; tentatively, D is TRBD1 (5 bases). This CDR3 has 11 residues. Trimming cost V 9 bases and J 8 bases, with 13 bases left between them. CDR1 is SNHLY and CDR2 is FYNNEI in the germline V gene. CDR3 amino acids: CASGTVLEAFF. The CDR3 coding sequence is TGTGCCAGTGGGACCGTTCTAGAAGCTTTCTTT.

This clone was seen once. This rearrangement joins TRBV9 to TRBJ2-1, with 10 bases fitting TRBD1. Losses at the gene ends were 1 base for V and 4 bases for J; bases not matched to a gene: 8. Germline V gene data show CDR1 as SGDLS and CDR2 as YYNGEE. This CDR3 is built from 17 residues. CDR3 sequence reads: CASSVTTGGFTYNEQFF. CDR3 DNA sequence: TGTGCCAGCAGCGTAACGACAGGGGGCTTTACTTACAATGAGCAGTTCTTC.

The rearrangement joins TRBV5-1 to TRBJ1-1; 9 positions match TRBD1. The CDR3 totals 16 residues. Germline V gene sequence: CDR1 SGHRS, CDR2 YFSETQ. With 4 bases clipped from V and 5 bases from J, the junction kept 12 bases outside the gene matches. The CDR3 region is CASSPVPGQGETEAFF. In nucleotides, the CDR3 is TGCGCCAGCAGCCCTGTCCCGGGACAGGGAGAAACTGAAGCTTTCTTT.

The gene calls are TRBV7-6 and TRBJ1-1; tentative D call: TRBD1 (6 bases). Looked up from germline, CDR1 is SGHVS and CDR2 is FNYEAQ. The germline V and J ends were trimmed by 5 bases and 0 bases, with 10 bases remaining between them. This CDR3 is built from 14 residues. This CDR3 is CASSVGQMNTEAFF. CDR3 DNA sequence: TGTGCCAGCAGCGTTGGACAGATGAACACTGAAGCTTTCTTT.

This chain connects TRBV4-1 to TRBJ2-3, with TRBD2 as a possible D gene (5 bases). Germline V gives CDR1 MGHRA, CDR2 YSYEKL. Trimming shortened V by 11 bases and J by 4 bases, and 7 bases separated the two germline ends. The length of the CDR3 is 10 residues. CDR3 sequence reads: CAAGADTQYF. Here the CDR3 DNA reads TGCGCCGCCGGGGCAGATACGCAGTATTTT.

The chain uses TRBV28 and TRBJ2-5, with D hard to call. The CDR3 runs to 11 residues. V lost 8 bases and J lost 7, with 11 bases in between. Germline V gives CDR1 MDHEN, CDR2 SYDVKM. The CDR3, as DNA: TGTGCCAGCTACGCCCGCTGGACCCAGTACTTC. Translating gives CASYARWTQYF.

The J gene is TRBJ1-1, the V gene TRBV6-1; D remains ambiguous. CDR1 is MNHNS, CDR2 SASEGT, per germline. The CDR3 is made up of 15 amino acids. V was cut by 1 base and J by 1 base, with 10 bases left in between. CDR3 nucleotides: TGTGCCAGCAGTGAAGGGGTGCGGAGGAACACTGAAGCTTTCTTT. As protein: CASSEGVRRNTEAFF.

This chain links TRBV15 with TRBJ2-1, with D uncertain. The V gene lost 0 bases and the J gene lost 6 bases, with 12 bases spanning the gap. Germline lookup yields CDR1 LNHNV and CDR2 YYDKDF (reference sequence). This CDR3 has 15 amino acids. This chain's CDR3 is CATSRDRLRVNEQFF. The CDR3 DNA follows: TGTGCCACCAGCAGAGATCGGCTTAGGGTCAATGAGCAGTTCTTC.

This rearrangement joins TRBV10-2 to TRBJ2-7; 10 bases map to TRBD2. The CDR3 sequence is 17 residues long. Germline V lookup: CDR1 WSHSY, CDR2 SAAADI. J was trimmed by 4 bases and V by 4 bases; bases with no gene match: 13. The CDR3 DNA is TGCGCCAGCAGTGGAAAAAGAGGGTCTAGCGGGAGTTACGAGCAGTACTTC. This gives the protein CASSGKRGSSGSYEQYF.

The chain employs TRBV28 and TRBJ2-1, with D possibly matching TRBD2 (7 bases). The V end was cut by 6 bases, the J end by 12 bases, with 21 bases between. The CDR3 is 14 residues long. Germline CDR1 and CDR2: MDHEN and SYDVKM. CDR3 protein: CASRPSGGGLGQFF. Here the CDR3 DNA reads TGTGCCAGCAGGCCCTCTGGGGGGGGGCTTGGGCAGTTCTTC.

This sequence joins TRBV18 and TRBJ2-2, with 8 bases identical to TRBD1. The CDR3 is made up of 17 amino acids. CDR1 and CDR2 (germline): KGHSH, LQKENI. V trimming: 1 base; J trimming: 3 bases; junction bases outside the gene matches: 7. The CDR3 protein is CASSPRSRTGYTGELFF. Here the CDR3 DNA reads TGTGCCAGCTCACCACGGTCCCGGACAGGGTACACCGGGGAGCTGTTTTTT.

The V call is TRBV11-2, the J call TRBJ1-2, with 7 bases aligning to TRBD1. V was clipped by 3 bases and J by 3 bases; unmatched bases: 4. This CDR3 spans 14 amino acids. Germline V gene lookup returns CDR1 SGHAT and CDR2 FQNNGV. CDR3 DNA: TGTGCCAGCAGCTTTTGGGGGACAGACTATGGCTACACCTTC. Encoded protein: CASSFWGTDYGYTF.

This chain links TRBV28 with TRBJ2-7; 10 bases fit TRBD1. Germline CDR1 reads MDHEN; CDR2 reads SYDVKM. V dropped 7 bases and J dropped 7; count of bases not matched to a gene: 4. This CDR3 has 12 amino acids. CDR3 sequence (DNA): TGTGCCAGCACAAGGACAGGGGGAGAGCAGTACTTC. Translating it yields CASTRTGGEQYF.

In its sample, this clone was seen a few times. The chain couples TRBV18 to TRBJ1-1; possible D gene TRBD1, 6 bases. The CDR3 covers 15 residues. Germline values: CDR1 KGHSH, CDR2 LQKENI. The V end was cut by 1 base, the J end by 1 base, with 10 bases between. This chain's CDR3 is CASSPRQATNTEAFF. The CDR3, as DNA: TGTGCCAGCTCACCACGACAGGCAACGAACACTGAAGCTTTCTTT.

The chain uses TRBV5-6 and TRBJ2-3; 10 bases fit TRBD2. The V gene end was trimmed by 2 bases and the J gene end by 2 bases; junction bases not matched to a gene: 2. Germline V gives CDR1 SGHDT, CDR2 YYEEEE. This CDR3 is 15 amino acids long. CDR3 residues: CASSLLAGYTDTQYF. In nucleotides, the CDR3 is TGTGCCAGCAGCTTACTAGCGGGATACACAGATACGCAGTATTTT.

This clone was seen more than once but under ten times. This chain uses TRBV13 with TRBJ2-7, with D possibly TRBD1 on 5 matching bases. Trimming stripped 7 bases from V and 5 bases from J, with 15 bases between. Germline-derived CDR1 and CDR2 are PRHDT and FYEKMQ (reference sequence). CDR3 size: 13 residues. CDR3 sequence: CASNGQGAHEQYF. CDR3 sequence (DNA): TGTGCCAGCAACGGTCAGGGTGCCCACGAGCAGTACTTC.

This clone showed up just once. The V gene is TRBV27, the J gene TRBJ2-7, with D possibly being TRBD1 (6 bases). The CDR3 extends over 17 amino acids. The germline V and J ends were trimmed by 5 bases and 0 bases, with 20 bases remaining between them. Germline CDR1 and CDR2: MNHEY and SMNVEV (reference sequence). The DNA for the CDR3 is TGTGCCAGCAGTCCTATACCTCGACAGGCCTCCTCCTACGAGCAGTACTTC. Protein: CASSPIPRQASSYEQYF.